The clone carrying this TCR beta chain was observed a handful of times. The target antigen is unknown. This entry is derived from a study of T cells after yellow fever vaccination. The study, taken as a whole, reports: After the booster, roughly 96% of CD4 and about nine tenths of CD8 primary-response clones were re-detected. Contaminants from the bulk population, in the form of abundant clonotypes, could be found in FACS-sorted repertoires.

TCRdb re-called the 5' RACE reads through MiXCR, storing one row per CDR3 protein. The data hold 450,000 to 600,000 distinct CDR3 sequences, with approximately 12% observed a single time. This CDR3 has 14 residues. J gave up 5 bases and V 8 bases, and 8 bases lay outside the gene matches. Per germline, CDR1 SGHRS and CDR2 YFSETQ. This receptor was obtained from a man aged 25 to 40 who received the YFV17D yellow fever vaccine. The chain combines TRBV5-1 with TRBJ2-7; TRBD1 agrees at 12 bases. This specimen was PBMCs, taken on the day of the yellow fever booster vaccination. The CDR3 DNA reads TGCGCCAGTACTCCGGGACAGGGGGCTAACGAGCAGTACTTC. Translated, it gives CASTPGQGANEQYF.